A single sample is the source of the 16 T cell receptor beta chains below, sequenced in a study of regulatory T cells in long-lasting Graves disease. The time point denotes: newly diagnosed GD, antithyroid drugs for less than 3 months. From RNA extracted from PBMCs, the TCR library was made. In building TCR beta libraries, iRepertoire HTBI primers were used together with Arm-PCR of CDR3 regions. TCRdb re-called the multiplex PCR reads with MiXCR, one entry per CDR3 protein. The sample lists hundreds of thousands of distinct CDR3 sequences, around a sixth seen once, with 20% to 25% in the top ten. Source: peripheral blood mononuclear cells (PBMCs), taken at new diagnosis, from a patient treated with antithyroid drugs. These receptors all come from a female donor with Graves disease.

The chain uses TRBV5-1 and TRBJ1-6; possible D gene TRBD1, 5 bases. The germline V gene has CDR1 SGHRS and CDR2 YFSETQ. V was clipped by 5 bases and J by 9 bases, with 21 bases between them. The CDR3 has 16 amino acids. CDR3 sequence: CASRHRDSDSGSPLHF. The DNA for the CDR3 is TGCGCCAGCAGACACCGGGACTCCGATTCGGGTTCACCCCTCCACTTT. Supplemented by reference TRBV5-1 and TRBJ1-6, the full variable domain reads KAGVTQTPRYLIKTRGQQVTLSCSPISGHRSVSWYQQTPGQGLQFLFEYFSETQRNKGNFPGRFSGRQFSNSRSEMNVSTLELGDSALYLCASRHRDSDSGSPLHFGNGTRLTVT.

This chain connects TRBV28 to TRBJ2-1, with 7 bases lining up with TRBD2. The CDR3 covers 17 residues. Germline CDR1 and CDR2: MDHEN and SYDVKM. V dropped 2 bases and J dropped 0; count of bases not matched to a gene: 7. CDR3 DNA sequence: TGTGCCAGCAGTTTAAGGGGAGGGACGAGCTCCTACAATGAGCAGTTCTTC. Its translation: CASSLRGGTSSYNEQFF. Using reference TRBV28 and TRBJ2-1 for the parts outside the CDR3, the full variable domain is DVKVTQSSRYLVKRTGEKVFLECVQDMDHENMFWYRQDPGLGLRLIYFSYDVKMKEKGDIPEGYSVSREKKERFSLILESASTNQTSMYLCASSLRGGTSSYNEQFFGPGTRLTVL.

This sequence joins TRBV4-2 and TRBJ2-1, with 7 bases matching TRBD2. This CDR3 region has 15 residues. The V gene end was trimmed by 0 bases and the J gene end by 7 bases; junction bases not matched to a gene: 6. Germline V gene lookup returns CDR1 LGHNA and CDR2 YNFKEQ. The CDR3 reads CASSQDRGGVNEQFF. The CDR3 nucleotides read TGTGCCAGCAGCCAAGATCGGGGAGGGGTGAATGAGCAGTTCTTC.

The rearrangement uses TRBV11-2 and TRBJ2-1; 11 positions agree with TRBD2. The DNA matches TRBJ2-5 better at its end, which makes the J call doubtful. The CDR3 is made up of 15 amino acids. Germline-derived CDR1 and CDR2 are SGHAT and FQNNGV. CDR3 region: CASSLGGSGRANQYF. The CDR3 DNA reads TGTGCCAGCAGCTTAGGGGGTAGCGGGAGGGCTAACCAGTACTTC.

This clonotype was observed a few times. The CDR3 loop is CASSLSPLGRQQYF. The DNA for the CDR3 is TGTGCCAGCAGCTTATCCCCCTTAGGCCGGCAGCAGTACTTC. The chain recombines TRBV11-2 with TRBJ2-7; no clear D gene. Per germline, CDR1 SGHAT and CDR2 FQNNGV. This CDR3 region has 14 residues. Trimming removed 2 bases at V and 8 bases at J, with 16 bases between.

The chain combines TRBV7-2 with TRBJ2-4; 11 positions match TRBD2. J was trimmed by 1 base and V by 5 bases; bases with no gene match: 10. The CDR3 runs to 18 residues. The V gene's germline CDR1 is SGHTA and CDR2 FQGNSA. Here the CDR3 reads CASSPSGGFSLAKNIQYF. The CDR3 bases are TGTGCCAGCAGCCCTAGCGGGGGGTTTTCCCTGGCCAAAAACATTCAGTACTTC.

Comment on this clonotype: This sequence may be a read error, since a much larger clone differs from it by one base. Likely a read error: the CDR3 ends without its conserved phenylalanine or tryptophan. The CDR3 here is CSARDGRPEAFL. The CDR3 DNA sequence: TGCAGTGCTAGAGATGGACGCCCTGAAGCTTTCCTT. The chain uses TRBV20-1 and TRBJ1-1, with D unresolved. Germline lookup yields CDR1 DFQATT and CDR2 SNEGSKA (reference sequence). The CDR3 spans 12 residues. Trimming pared 0 bases from V and 6 bases from J, leaving 8 bases between.

The rearrangement links TRBV6-2 or TRBV6-3 to TRBJ2-1, with 9 bases that match TRBD1. V dropped 5 bases and J dropped 3; count of bases not matched to a gene: 5. This CDR3 contains 15 residues. Per the germline V gene, CDR1 is MNHEY and CDR2 is SVGEGT. CDR3 in amino acids: CASSEETGGYNEQFF. As DNA, the CDR3 is TGTGCCAGCAGTGAAGAGACAGGGGGCTACAATGAGCAGTTCTTC.

This clonotype came up many times. The V gene is TRBV5-1, the J gene TRBJ1-6; a possible D gene is TRBD1 (5 bases). Between the trimmed V and J ends, which lost 1 base and 10 bases, there was a span of 15 bases. Germline V gene sequence: CDR1 SGHRS, CDR2 YFSETQ. The CDR3 is 15 amino acids. CDR3: CASSLFQGVGSPLHF. CDR3 bases: TGCGCCAGCAGCTTGTTCCAGGGAGTGGGATCACCCCTCCACTTT.

This chain uses TRBV12-3 or TRBV12-4 with TRBJ1-2; D is ambiguous. This CDR3 has 14 amino acids. Deletions cut 4 bases from V and 7 bases from J, with 16 bases between. The CDR3 sequence: CASSSTAGNSGYTF. For the CDR3, the DNA is TGTGCCAGCAGTTCGACGGCGGGGAATTCTGGCTACACCTTC.

There are many counts of this clonotype. The chain recombines TRBV12-3 or TRBV12-4 with TRBJ1-1; D may be TRBD1 (5 bases). The CDR3 runs to 15 residues. Trimming pared 2 bases from V and 1 base from J, leaving 11 bases between. DNA of the CDR3: TGTGCCAGCAGTTTAAGCCCGGGGCGGAACACTGAAGCTTTCTTT. Translated: CASSLSPGRNTEAFF.

This clonotype showed up just a few times. The chain carries TRBV20-1 and TRBJ2-5, with 8 nucleotides matching TRBD2. V lost 5 bases to trimming and J lost 13 bases; unmatched junction nucleotides: 12. Per germline, CDR1 DFQATT and CDR2 SNEGSKA (reference sequence). This CDR3 region has 12 residues. For the CDR3, the DNA is TGCAGTGCTTCGGGACTAGTTAAGATGAGGTACTTC. Its translation is CSASGLVKMRYF.

Many counts were recorded for this clonotype. This chain uses TRBV7-6 with TRBJ2-7; D remains unclear. V lost 1 base and J lost 0, with 7 bases in between. CDR1 SGHVS and CDR2 FNYEAQ come from the germline V gene. The CDR3 sequence is 14 residues long. The CDR3 sequence is CASSLGARSYEQYF. The CDR3 DNA reads TGTGCCAGCAGCTTAGGCGCGCGCTCCTACGAGCAGTACTTC.

This clonotype was observed a handful of times. The chain employs TRBV9 and TRBJ1-2; D is unclear. V lost 0 bases and J 4 bases, leaving 16 bases between the germline ends. CDR3 size: 16 residues. Germline CDR1 is SGDLS and CDR2 is YYNGEE. This chain's CDR3 is CASSVGGSPTGYGYTF. The CDR3 DNA is TGTGCCAGCAGCGTAGGAGGGTCCCCAACTGGCTATGGCTACACCTTC.

Ten or more counts support this clonotype. The chain links TRBV2 to TRBJ2-7; 8 nucleotides line up with TRBD1. Germline V CDR1 and CDR2: SNHLY, FYNNEI. The CDR3 has 15 residues. V lost 1 base and J lost 0; bases outside the gene matches: 2. CDR3 nucleotides: TGTGCCAGCAGTGAAGGGACAGGGAACTCCTACGAGCAGTACTTC. It encodes CASSEGTGNSYEQYF.

This clonotype was observed at least ten times. The V and J genes are TRBV27 and TRBJ1-1; D gene uncertain. CDR3 size: 14 residues. Germline values: CDR1 MNHEY, CDR2 SMNVEV (reference sequence). V was trimmed by 5 bases and J by 4 bases, leaving 14 bases between them. CDR3 sequence reads: CASSHTSPSTEAFF. CDR3 DNA sequence: TGTGCCAGCAGTCATACATCGCCCAGCACTGAAGCTTTCTTT.